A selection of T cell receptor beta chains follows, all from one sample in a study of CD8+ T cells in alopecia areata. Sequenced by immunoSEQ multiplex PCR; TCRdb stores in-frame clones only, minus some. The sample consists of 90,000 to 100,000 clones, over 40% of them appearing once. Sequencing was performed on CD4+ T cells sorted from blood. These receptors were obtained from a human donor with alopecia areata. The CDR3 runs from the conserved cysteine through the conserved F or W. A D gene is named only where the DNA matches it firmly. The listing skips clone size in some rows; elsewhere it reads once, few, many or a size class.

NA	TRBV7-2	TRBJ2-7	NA	TGTGCCAGCAGCTTAAGGGCGGGCTCCAGGGACTTC	CASSLRAGSRDF
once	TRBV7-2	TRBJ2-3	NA	TGTGCCAGCAGCCGTGGAACGGCCACAGATACGCAGTATTTT	CASSRGTATDTQYF
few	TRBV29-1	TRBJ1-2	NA	TGCAGCGTTGAGAGTCCGGGATTAGGGGATGGCTACACCTTC	CSVESPGLGDGYTF
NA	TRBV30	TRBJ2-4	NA	TGTGCCTGGAGTGTGGGTGGGGTGAACATTCAGTACTTC	CAWSVGGVNIQYF
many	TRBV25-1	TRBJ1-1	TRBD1	TGTGCCAGCAGTGAAACAGGGGGGACTGAAGCTTTCTTT	CASSETGGTEAFF
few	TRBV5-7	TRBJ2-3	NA	TGTGCCAGCAGCTCTACCGGGACCTCGGGAGCAGATACGCAGTATTTT	CASSSTGTSGADTQYF
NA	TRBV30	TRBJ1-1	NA	TGTGCCTGGAAAAAGTACAGGGATAGCACTGAAGCTTTCTTT	CAWKKYRDSTEAFF
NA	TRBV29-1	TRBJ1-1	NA	TGCAGCGCCGGGCCAATGAACACTGAAGCTTTCTTT	CSAGPMNTEAFF
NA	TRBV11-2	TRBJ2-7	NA	TGTGCCAGCACCAGGGGCCTCAGCTCCTACGAGCAGTACTTC	CASTRGLSSYEQYF
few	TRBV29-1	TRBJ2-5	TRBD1	TGCAGCGTTGTTGGCAGGGGGCTCGAGACCCAGTACTTC	CSVVGRGLETQYF
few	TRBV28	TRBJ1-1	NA	TGTGCCAGCACCTTCCTGAACACTGAAGCTTTCTTT	CASTFLNTEAFF
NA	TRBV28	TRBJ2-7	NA	TGTGCCAGCAGTTTGGGCGGTGGGGGCTACGAGCAGTACTTC	CASSLGGGGYEQYF
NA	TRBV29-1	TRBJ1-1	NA	TGCAGCGTCCGCACCTCAGATTGGAACACTGAAGCTTTCTTT	CSVRTSDWNTEAFF
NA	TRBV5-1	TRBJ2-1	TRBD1	TGCGCCAGCAGCTTCGGACAGGTAGACAATGAGCAGTTCTTC	CASSFGQVDNEQFF
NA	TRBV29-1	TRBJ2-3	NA	TGCAGCGTTGCCGCTCCGCTCACAGATACGCAGTATTTT	CSVAAPLTDTQYF
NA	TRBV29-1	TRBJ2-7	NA	TGCAGCGTTGGATCGAAGCACGAGCAGTACTTC	CSVGSKHEQYF
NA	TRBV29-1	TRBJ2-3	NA	TGCAGCGTTGATTTGGCGGGATGGGCAGATACGCAGTATTTT	CSVDLAGWADTQYF
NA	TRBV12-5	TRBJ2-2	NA	TGTGCGAGCGGACCCCTCCCCGATTGGGAGCTGTTTTTT	CASGPLPDWELFF
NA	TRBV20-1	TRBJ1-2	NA	TGCAGTGCTAGCCCTAACTATGGCTACACCTTC	CSASPNYGYTF
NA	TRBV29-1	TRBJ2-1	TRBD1	TGCAGCGTTGGATCAGGGGGCGAATACAATGAGCAGTTCTTC	CSVGSGGEYNEQFF
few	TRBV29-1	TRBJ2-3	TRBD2	TGCAGCGTTGGAGCGGGAGGGGCAGATACGCAGTATTTT	CSVGAGGADTQYF
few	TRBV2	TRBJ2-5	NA	TGTGCCAGCAGAGCCTCCTTTCTTCAAGAGACCCAGTACTTC	CASRASFLQETQYF
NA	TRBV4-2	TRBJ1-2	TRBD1	TGTGCCAGCAGCCCGGCTCTCGACAGGGTCTATGGCTACACCTTC	CASSPALDRVYGYTF
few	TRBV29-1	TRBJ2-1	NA	TGCAGCGTTGGAAGGCGTAGGGGTAATGAGCAGTTCTTC	CSVGRRRGNEQFF
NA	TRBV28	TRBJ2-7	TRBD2	TGTGCCAGCAGTTTCTCCCGCCTCTCTAGCGGGAGTTGGTACGAGCAGTACTTC	CASSFSRLSSGSWYEQYF
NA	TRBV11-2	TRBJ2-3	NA	TGTGCCAGCAGCCCCACCGTTACCTCCACAGATACGCAGTATTTT	CASSPTVTSTDTQYF
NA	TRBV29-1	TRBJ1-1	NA	TGCAGCCCACAGCCCGACATCAACACTGAAGCTTTCTTT	CSPQPDINTEAFF
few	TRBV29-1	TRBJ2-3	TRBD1	TGCAGCGCCGACAGGGTCCTAGCTTCCACAGATACGCAGTATTTT	CSADRVLASTDTQYF
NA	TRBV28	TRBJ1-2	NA	TGTGCCAGCAGTATAGACAGTGGTGGCTACACCTTC	CASSIDSGGYTF
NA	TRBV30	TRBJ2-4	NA	TGTGCCTGGAGCCCCGCTGTTGATAGAAACATTCAGTACTTC	CAWSPAVDRNIQYF
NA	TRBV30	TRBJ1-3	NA	TGTGCCTGGATAACGACACGTTCTAAAGGAAACACCATATATTTT	CAWITTRSKGNTIYF
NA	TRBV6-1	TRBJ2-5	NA	TGTGCCAGCAGTGAATCGGTCCTAGGACAGAAAGAGACCCAGTACTTC	CASSESVLGQKETQYF
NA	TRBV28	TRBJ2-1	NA	TGTGCCACCTTCCGGGCCCACAATGAGCAGTTCTTC	CATFRAHNEQFF